This section outlines one T cell receptor (beta chain) sequence together with its context. No cognate antigen has been identified for it. Per-nucleotide qualities are absent, and no much larger clonotype sits a single base away. The data were taken from a study of chemoradiotherapy in HPV16-positive cancers (dated 2022 in TCRdb). Background on the whole study: Candidate HPV-specific T-cell clones and common TCR motifs were defined through functional T-cell assays on cells from a couple of HPV16-positive patients. Whether T-cell immunity against the HPV oncoproteins E6 and E7 changes during chemoradiotherapy and whether survival is affected by this immunity were examined in the study. The candidate HPV-specific TCRs and motifs were subsequently tracked in TCR repertoires obtained from about 79 patients with HPV-related cancers.

The paper's findings and limits, for the study overall: Expansion of candidate HPV-specific clones and E7-related TCR motifs was observed in the tumor microenvironment during treatment, whereas no such expansion was observed for non-HPV-specific T cells. The survival association was reported for HPV16-positive patients, and the functional definition of HPV-specific T cells was derived from only two HPV16-positive patients. Among HPV16-positive patients, expansion of HPV-responsive T cells during chemoradiotherapy was associated with better recurrence-free survival.

Receptors were amplified or captured by the immunoSEQ multiplex PCR assay. TCRdb carries this immuneACCESS record with in-frame sequences only. Its versions omit some clonotypes, under half of them owing to an unresolved V gene in the studies checked, with the rest unexplained. The sample profile shows about 8,100 clones; around 64% of them were found once. Together, the top ten hold less than 25% of the sample. The CDR3 sequence holds 14 residues, the cysteine and phenylalanine included. The retained sequence is limited to the CDR3, 42 bases, with the frame set at the first base. CDR1 and CDR2 were assigned from the germline V gene as SNHLY and FYNNEI. V and J are truncated by 5 bases and 8 bases respectively, leaving an intervening sequence of 18 bases. Because repertoires were sampled repeatedly during chemoradiotherapy, clonal expansion in the tumor microenvironment could be followed.

This sample was obtained from a patient who underwent chemoradiotherapy. This sequence originates from a human donor with HPV-associated anogenital cancer. The chain uses TRBV2 and TRBJ1-2; too little of a D gene remains to name it. The nucleotide sequence is given as TGTGCCAGCAGTCGATCCCTTACTGCTATAGGCTACACCTTC. Translated, it reads CASSRSLTAIGYTF.